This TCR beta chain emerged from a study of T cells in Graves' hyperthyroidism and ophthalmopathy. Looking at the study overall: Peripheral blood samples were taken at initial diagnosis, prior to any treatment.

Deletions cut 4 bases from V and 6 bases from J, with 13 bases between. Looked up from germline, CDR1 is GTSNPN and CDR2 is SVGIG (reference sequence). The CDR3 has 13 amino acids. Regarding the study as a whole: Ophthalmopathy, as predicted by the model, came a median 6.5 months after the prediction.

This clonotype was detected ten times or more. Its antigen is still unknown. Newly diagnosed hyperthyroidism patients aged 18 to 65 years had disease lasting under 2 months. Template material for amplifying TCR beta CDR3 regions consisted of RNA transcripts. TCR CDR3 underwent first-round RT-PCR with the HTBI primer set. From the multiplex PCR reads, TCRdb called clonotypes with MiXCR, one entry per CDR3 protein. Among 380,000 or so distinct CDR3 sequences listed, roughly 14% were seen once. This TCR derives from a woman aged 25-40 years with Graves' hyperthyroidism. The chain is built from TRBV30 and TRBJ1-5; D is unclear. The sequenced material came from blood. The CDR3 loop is CAWKGQIGQPQHF. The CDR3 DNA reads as TGTGCCTGGAAAGGGCAGATCGGTCAGCCCCAGCATTTT. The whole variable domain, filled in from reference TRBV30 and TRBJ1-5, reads SQTIHQWPATLVQPVGSPLSLECTVEGTSNPNLYWYRQAAGRGLQLLFYSVGIGQISSEVPQNLSASRPQDRQFILSSKKLLLSDSGFYLCAWKGQIGQPQHFGDGTRLSIL.